This TCR beta chain was recovered during a study of cytomegalovirus exposure and HLA in healthy donors. Primers included in the PCR were 60 Vbeta and 13 Jbeta primers. Produced via immunoSEQ multiplex PCR; TCRdb's table is partial and in-frame only. The sample has 150,000 to 200,000 clones; around 68% are singletons. Sequencing was carried out using PBMCs. The TCR sequence derives from a man in his fifties or sixties in good health and CMV-seronegative.

Written as DNA, the CDR3 is TGTGCCAGCAGCTTTGGACAGGGGGCCCCCTACGAGCAGTACTTC. Translating it yields CASSFGQGAPYEQYF. This chain joins TRBV5-4 and TRBJ2-5; 11 bases fit TRBD1. TRBJ2-7 matches the DNA end more closely, so the J call is doubtful. Germline V CDR1 and CDR2: SGHNT, YYREEE (reference sequence). The CDR3 has 15 residues.